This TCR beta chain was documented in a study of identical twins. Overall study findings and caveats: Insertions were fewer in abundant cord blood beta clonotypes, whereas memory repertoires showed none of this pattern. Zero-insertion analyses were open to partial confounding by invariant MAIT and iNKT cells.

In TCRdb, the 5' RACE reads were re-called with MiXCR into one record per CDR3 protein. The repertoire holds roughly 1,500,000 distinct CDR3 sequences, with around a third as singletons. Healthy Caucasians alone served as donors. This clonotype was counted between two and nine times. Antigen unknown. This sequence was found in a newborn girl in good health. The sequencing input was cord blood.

The CDR3 coding sequence is TGCAGTGCTCTCACGACTAGGAACAATGAGCAGTTCTTC. The encoded protein is CSALTTRNNEQFF. The rearrangement joins TRBV20-1 to TRBJ2-1; a weak D match, TRBD2 (6 bases). Per the germline V gene, CDR1 is DFQATT and CDR2 is SNEGSKA (reference sequence). V gave up 5 bases and J gave up 5 bases, with 13 bases separating them. The CDR3 is 13 residues long.